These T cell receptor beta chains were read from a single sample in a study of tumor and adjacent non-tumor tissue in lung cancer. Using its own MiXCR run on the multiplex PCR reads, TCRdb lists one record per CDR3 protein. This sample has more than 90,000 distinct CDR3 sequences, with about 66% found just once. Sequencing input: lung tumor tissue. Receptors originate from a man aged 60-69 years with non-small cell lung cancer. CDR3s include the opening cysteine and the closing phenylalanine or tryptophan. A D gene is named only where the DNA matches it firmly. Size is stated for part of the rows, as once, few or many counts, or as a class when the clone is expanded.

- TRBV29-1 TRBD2 CSVEGPAGNRGQYF
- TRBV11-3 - CASSLTGLFSYEHYF
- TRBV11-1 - CTSSLARQVRNEQFF
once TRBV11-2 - CVISLGLQEQYF
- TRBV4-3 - CASSQSGPGSTGELFF
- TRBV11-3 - CANGLVGYTDTQYF
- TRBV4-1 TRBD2 CASSQDWREGLQEIQYF
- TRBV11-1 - CANSLKRGPDTEAFF
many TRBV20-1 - CSARTDSYEQYF
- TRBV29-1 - CGVTRGLTEASF
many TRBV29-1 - CSVEDLGLVWGARDPVEAFF
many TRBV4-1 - CASSQADGELFF
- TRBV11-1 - CASSFLRGRPNTGELFF
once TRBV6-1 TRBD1 CASSEGDRGRGQFF
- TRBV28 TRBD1 CASSFIQGGNTGEMFF
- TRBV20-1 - CSAREALAEVEKEQYF
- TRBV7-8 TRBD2 CASSLATSGETQYF
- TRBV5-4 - CASSQGQRETQYF
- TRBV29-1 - CNAGSGNNEQFF
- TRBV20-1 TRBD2 CSARDLAGGFNEQFF
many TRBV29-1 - CSVAEKQVTTYEQYF
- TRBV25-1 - CASSEAQETQYF
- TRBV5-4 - CASSYGRFMNTEAFF
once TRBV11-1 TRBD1 CADSLNRGSYIEQFF
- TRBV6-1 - CASAKTTHSPLHF
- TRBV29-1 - CSVDDCGGPQHF
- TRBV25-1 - CASSKVRGPNIEAFF
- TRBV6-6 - CANRGAGDYGYTF
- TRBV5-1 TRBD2 CPSSLEASGGPALVQYF
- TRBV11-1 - CASNFEMTGQLFF
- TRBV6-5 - CASRTTVGTEAFF
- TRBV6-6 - CASKDQGIGQSQHF
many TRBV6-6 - CASSPGQGGLVEQYF
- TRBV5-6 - CTSSQENDQPQHF
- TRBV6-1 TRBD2 CVSNRPLAGGYNEQFF
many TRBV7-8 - CASSLLQAPNTEAFF
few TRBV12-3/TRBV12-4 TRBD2 CASIPRLAGLSTDTQYF